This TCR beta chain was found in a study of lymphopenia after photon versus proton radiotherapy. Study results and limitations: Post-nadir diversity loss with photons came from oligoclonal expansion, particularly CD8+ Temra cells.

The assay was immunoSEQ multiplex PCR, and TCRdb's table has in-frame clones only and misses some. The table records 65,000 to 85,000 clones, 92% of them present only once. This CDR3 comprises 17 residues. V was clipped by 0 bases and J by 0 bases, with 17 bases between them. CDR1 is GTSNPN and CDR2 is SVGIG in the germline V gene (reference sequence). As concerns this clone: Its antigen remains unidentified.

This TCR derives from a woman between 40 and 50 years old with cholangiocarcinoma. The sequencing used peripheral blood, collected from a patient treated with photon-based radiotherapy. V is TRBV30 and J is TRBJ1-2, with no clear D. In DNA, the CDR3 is TGTGCCTGGAGTGTTCTTGGGGATTCAACTCCTAACTATGGCTACACCTTC. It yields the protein CAWSVLGDSTPNYGYTF.